Listed below are T cell receptor beta chains from one sample, sequenced in a study of T cell responses to AZD1222 COVID-19 vaccine. Data came from immunoSEQ multiplex PCR; TCRdb stores just in-frame clones and leaves some out. The sample comprises some 140,000 clones, under 95% of which are singletons, and approximately 3% rests with the top ten. Sequencing was performed on peripheral blood, taken on day 0 of AZD1222 vaccination. All receptors come from an adult in good health. Both conserved end residues are part of each CDR3. The order of the fields is D gene, CDR3 length, J gene, V gene, CDR3 protein. D genes are given only for firm matches.

d_gene: TRBD2
len: 16
j_gene: TRBJ2-1
v_gene: TRBV19
CDR3aa: CASSVSSGGAVGEQFF

d_gene: -
len: 13
j_gene: TRBJ1-1
v_gene: TRBV6-5
CDR3aa: CASRPSGNTEAFF

d_gene: -
len: 14
j_gene: TRBJ1-4
v_gene: TRBV9
CDR3aa: CASSPSGANEKLFF

d_gene: -
len: 16
j_gene: TRBJ1-1
v_gene: TRBV21-1
CDR3aa: CASSTRDRGPNTEAFF

d_gene: -
len: 13
j_gene: TRBJ1-6
v_gene: TRBV19
CDR3aa: CASSESFGSPLHF

d_gene: -
len: 14
j_gene: TRBJ1-5
v_gene: TRBV4-1
CDR3aa: CASSSGQTNQPQHF

d_gene: -
len: 13
j_gene: TRBJ2-3
v_gene: TRBV5-5
CDR3aa: CASSLVRTDTQYF

d_gene: -
len: 19
j_gene: TRBJ1-2
v_gene: TRBV10-3
CDR3aa: CAISVEIWVPNSPNYGYTF

d_gene: -
len: 17
j_gene: TRBJ1-6
v_gene: TRBV2
CDR3aa: CASSDLLTPSYNSPLHF

d_gene: TRBD2
len: 15
j_gene: TRBJ2-1
v_gene: TRBV9
CDR3aa: CASSHAGGRVGEQFF

d_gene: TRBD2
len: 17
j_gene: TRBJ2-2
v_gene: TRBV7-7
CDR3aa: CASSVTSGRANAGELFF

d_gene: -
len: 15
j_gene: TRBJ1-5
v_gene: TRBV28
CDR3aa: CASSLFGQLNQPQHF

d_gene: -
len: 14
j_gene: TRBJ2-7
v_gene: TRBV5-1
CDR3aa: CASSLVYRAYEQYF

d_gene: TRBD1
len: 13
j_gene: TRBJ1-2
v_gene: TRBV4-2
CDR3aa: CASSLDREYGYTF

d_gene: -
len: 16
j_gene: TRBJ1-4
v_gene: TRBV5-1
CDR3aa: CASRMQGFATNEKLFF

d_gene: -
len: 10
j_gene: TRBJ2-1
v_gene: TRBV2
CDR3aa: CASSDYEQFF

d_gene: -
len: 13
j_gene: TRBJ2-7
v_gene: TRBV18
CDR3aa: CASSPPSSNEQYF